The 23 T cell receptor beta chains listed next were all sequenced from one sample in a study of identical twins. TCRdb reanalysed the 5' RACE reads using MiXCR and keeps one entry per CDR3 protein. The profile covers some 500,000 distinct CDR3 sequences, with approximately 15% appearing a single time and approximately 0.52% taken by the ten largest. The same data also contributed to another study, on yellow fever vaccine responses in identical twins.

The sequenced sample was CD4+ T cells sorted from blood. These receptors all stem from a woman aged 18-29 years in good health.

The chain carries TRBV12-3 or TRBV12-4 and TRBJ2-3, with TRBD2 matching over 13 bases. CDR3 length: 15 residues. Trimming cost V 6 bases and J 1 base; bases outside gene matches: 1. CDR3 amino acids: CASRGLAGRTDTQYF. Here the CDR3 DNA reads TGTGCCAGCAGGGGACTAGCGGGGCGCACAGATACGCAGTATTTT.

This chain links TRBV12-3 or TRBV12-4 with TRBJ2-3; D uncertain. Trimming stripped 7 bases from V and 6 bases from J, with 8 bases between. This CDR3 has 11 residues. CDR3 region: CASTLMDTQYF. The DNA for the CDR3 is TGTGCCAGCACCCTAATGGATACGCAGTATTTT.

This clonotype was picked up a small number of times. The V and J genes are TRBV5-1 and TRBJ2-3; 8 nucleotides agree with TRBD1. Germline CDR1 is SGHRS and CDR2 is YFSETQ. The CDR3 is made up of 17 amino acids. The V and J ends lost 5 bases and 2 bases, in that order; junction bases with no gene match: 13. Written as DNA, the CDR3 is TGCGCCAGCAGGCAGCCGGGACAGGCTCCGTCCACAGATACGCAGTATTTT. This encodes CASRQPGQAPSTDTQYF.

This clonotype was found a few times. The V gene is TRBV7-9, the J gene TRBJ2-1; 10 positions match TRBD1. The V segment lost 4 bases and the J segment 3 bases; nucleotides outside the gene matches: 6. Germline V gives CDR1 SEHNR, CDR2 FQNEAQ (reference sequence). This CDR3 has 16 amino acids. CDR3 amino acids: CASSSSGTGVYNEQFF. The CDR3 DNA sequence: TGTGCCAGCAGCTCCTCGGGGACAGGGGTCTACAATGAGCAGTTCTTC.

The CDR3 DNA is TGCGCCAGCAGCCAAGATGTGGGCGGGGGGGAATCCTACAATGAGCAGTTCTTC. This encodes CASSQDVGGGESYNEQFF. The V gene is TRBV4-1, the J gene TRBJ2-1, with 9 bases identical to TRBD2. Germline CDR1 is MGHRA and CDR2 is YSYEKL. This CDR3 is 18 amino acids long. V shed 0 bases, J shed 1 base, and the junction held 7 bases outside the gene matches.

The sample holds many counts of this clonotype. This chain links TRBV7-2 with TRBJ2-5, with D perhaps matching TRBD1 (6 bases). Trimming cost V 5 bases and J 2 bases, with 15 bases left between them. Looked up from germline, CDR1 is SGHTA and CDR2 is FQGNSA. This CDR3 has 15 residues. The CDR3: CASSRDRTDQETQYF. The CDR3 DNA sequence: TGTGCCAGCAGCCGAGACAGGACCGATCAAGAGACCCAGTACTTC.

V is TRBV30 and J is TRBJ1-1, with D maybe TRBD1 (5 bases). V lost 5 bases and J 1 base, leaving 14 bases between the germline ends. Germline assignment: CDR1 GTSNPN and CDR2 SVGIG (reference sequence). The CDR3 extends over 14 amino acids. CDR3: CAWGDGKWNTEAFF. The DNA of the CDR3 is TGTGCCTGGGGGGACGGCAAATGGAACACTGAAGCTTTCTTT.

The table lists this clonotype with a few counts. This chain uses TRBV6-1 with TRBJ2-7, with D perhaps TRBD2 (6 bases). Germline V lookup: CDR1 MNHNS, CDR2 SASEGT. Trimming cost V 1 base and J 1 base, with 8 bases left between them. The CDR3 length is 14 residues. The CDR3 region has the DNA TGTGCCAGCAGTGAAGGCGGGACTTCCTACGAGCAGTACTTC. It codes for CASSEGGTSYEQYF.

This clonotype has more than one count but fewer than ten. This chain links TRBV12-3 or TRBV12-4 with TRBJ2-1; 11 nucleotides match TRBD2. J was trimmed by 6 bases and V by 1 base; bases with no gene match: 2. The CDR3 spans 15 residues. The CDR3 coding sequence is TGTGCCAGCAGTTTAGATAGCGGGAGGGCCAATGAGCAGTTCTTC. Protein: CASSLDSGRANEQFF.

The chain employs TRBV30 and TRBJ2-2; D unclear. The V gene lost 2 bases and the J gene lost 6 bases, with 10 bases spanning the gap. CDR1 GTSNPN and CDR2 SVGIG come from the germline V gene (reference sequence). CDR3 length: 13 amino acids. Here the CDR3 reads CAWSLDRAGELFF. CDR3 coding DNA: TGTGCCTGGAGTTTAGACCGCGCCGGGGAGCTGTTTTTT.

This clonotype was seen a handful of times. This sequence joins TRBV7-9 and TRBJ2-2, with 9 bases fitting TRBD1. The trim removed 0 bases at V and 6 bases at J, leaving 5 bases unmatched. The CDR3 has 16 residues. Germline CDR1 and CDR2: SEHNR and FQNEAQ (reference sequence). CDR3: CASSLAGTGSAGELFF. The CDR3 nucleotides are TGTGCCAGCAGCTTAGCCGGGACAGGGTCAGCCGGGGAGCTGTTTTTT.

This clonotype appeared many times. V and J are TRBV20-1 and TRBJ2-1, with D hard to call. The germline V gene encodes CDR1 DFQATT and CDR2 SNEGSKA (reference sequence). The CDR3 is 11 amino acids. Trimming removed 2 bases from V and 9 bases from J, with 8 bases in between. CDR3 in DNA: TGCAGTGCTAGAAGGCTTGGTGAGCAGTTCTTC. It codes for CSARRLGEQFF.

The chain uses TRBV20-1 and TRBJ2-4, with D unclear. This CDR3 comprises 12 residues. Germline CDR1 and CDR2: DFQATT and SNEGSKA (reference sequence). V dropped 2 bases and J dropped 16 bases, with 18 bases sitting between them. In DNA form, the CDR3 reads TGCAGTGCTAGACAAACTCAGAGAATCCCTTACTTC. Translated, it gives CSARQTQRIPYF.

The CDR3 bases are TGTGCCAGCAGCTTAGTCGGGACTAGCAGGGTAGATACGCAGTATTTT. Protein sequence: CASSLVGTSRVDTQYF. The chain combines TRBV7-2 with TRBJ2-3; 9 nucleotides match TRBD2. Per germline, CDR1 SGHTA and CDR2 FQGNSA. V dropped 1 base and J dropped 5; count of bases not matched to a gene: 7. The CDR3 is 16 residues long. Drawing the rest from reference TRBV7-2 and TRBJ2-3, the complete variable domain is GAGVSQSPSNKVTEKGKDVELRCDPISGHTALYWYRQSLGQGLEFLIYFQGNSAPDKSGLPSDRFSAERTGGSVSTLTIQRTQQEDSAVYLCASSLVGTSRVDTQYFGPGTRLTVL.

This clonotype was observed a handful of times. The chain is built from TRBV28 and TRBJ2-7; TRBD1 matches at 9 bases. This CDR3 is built from 16 residues. J was trimmed by 5 bases and V by 5 bases; bases with no gene match: 13. Germline V gives CDR1 MDHEN, CDR2 SYDVKM. CDR3 DNA sequence: TGTGCCAGCAGTACCGGGGACAGGGTTCTCATCGACGAGCAGTACTTC. Translated: CASSTGDRVLIDEQYF.

This clonotype occurred a few times. This sequence joins TRBV20-1 and TRBJ1-1, with 7 bases that match TRBD1. The germline V gene encodes CDR1 DFQATT and CDR2 SNEGSKA (reference sequence). CDR3 length: 19 residues. The ends lost 0 bases at V and 0 bases at J; junction bases unmatched: 16. DNA for the CDR3: TGCAGTGCTAGAGATCGGACCGGGACAGCGACCGTGATGAACACTGAAGCTTTCTTT. It yields the protein CSARDRTGTATVMNTEAFF.

J is TRBJ2-5 and V is TRBV28, with D possibly TRBD1 on 6 matching bases. V was shortened by 4 bases and J by 4 bases, with 13 bases between the two germline ends. The CDR3 spans 14 residues. Germline V CDR1 and CDR2: MDHEN, SYDVKM. CDR3 residues: CASSSKQGRETQYF. For the CDR3, the DNA is TGTGCCAGCAGTTCCAAACAGGGACGAGAGACCCAGTACTTC. The full variable domain, completed using reference TRBV28 and TRBJ2-5, is DVKVTQSSRYLVKRTGEKVFLECVQDMDHENMFWYRQDPGLGLRLIYFSYDVKMKEKGDIPEGYSVSREKKERFSLILESASTNQTSMYLCASSSKQGRETQYFGPGTRLLVL.

The rearrangement uses TRBV7-3 and TRBJ2-3, with 9 bases matching TRBD1. Trimming cost V 4 bases and J 4 bases; bases outside gene matches: 6. Germline V gene lookup returns CDR1 SGHTA and CDR2 FQGTGA. There are 15 residues in the CDR3. CDR3 bases: TGTGCCAGCAGCTATGGGGACAGGGTAGCAGATACGCAGTATTTT. Encoded protein: CASSYGDRVADTQYF.

The CDR3 sequence is CASSLASMYEQYF. The DNA of the CDR3 is TGTGCCAGCAGTTTAGCGTCCATGTACGAGCAGTACTTC. The V and J genes are TRBV12-3 or TRBV12-4 and TRBJ2-7, with unresolved D. The CDR3 covers 13 residues. V lost 0 bases, J lost 4 bases, and 7 bases lay in between.

The V call is TRBV5-1, the J call TRBJ2-1; TRBD2 aligns across 15 bases. The CDR3 loop spans 18 amino acids. The germline gives CDR1 SGHRS, CDR2 YFSETQ. Unmatched junction bases numbered 7, after V lost 6 bases and J lost 0 bases. CDR3: CASIGTSGGMSSYNEQFF. CDR3 nucleotide sequence: TGCGCCAGCATCGGGACTAGCGGGGGGATGAGCTCCTACAATGAGCAGTTCTTC.

This clonotype turned up a few times. The rearrangement links TRBV29-1 to TRBJ2-7; 8 nucleotides agree with TRBD2. The ends lost 0 bases at V and 6 bases at J; junction bases unmatched: 10. Germline V gene data show CDR1 as SQVTM and CDR2 as ANQGSEA. The CDR3 sequence is 15 residues long. The CDR3 loop is CSVEEGAGAGSEQYF. In DNA, the CDR3 is TGCAGCGTTGAAGAGGGAGCGGGAGCAGGATCCGAGCAGTACTTC.

The V and J genes are TRBV7-9 and TRBJ2-7; the match to TRBD1 covers 7 bases. J lost 5 bases, V lost 0 bases, and 4 bases had no gene match. Germline CDR1 SEHNR, CDR2 FQNEAQ (reference sequence). This CDR3 region has 14 residues. CDR3 nucleotides: TGTGCCAGCAGCTTAGCAGGGGGCATCGACGAGCAGTACTTC. Translation gives CASSLAGGIDEQYF.

CDR3 loop: CSARERETQYF. The CDR3 DNA reads as TGCAGTGCTAGAGAGCGAGAGACCCAGTACTTC. V usage is TRBV20-1 and J usage is TRBJ2-5; no clear D gene. Germline V gives CDR1 DFQATT, CDR2 SNEGSKA (reference sequence). V was cut by 0 bases and J by 4 bases, with 3 bases left in between. This CDR3 is 11 amino acids long.